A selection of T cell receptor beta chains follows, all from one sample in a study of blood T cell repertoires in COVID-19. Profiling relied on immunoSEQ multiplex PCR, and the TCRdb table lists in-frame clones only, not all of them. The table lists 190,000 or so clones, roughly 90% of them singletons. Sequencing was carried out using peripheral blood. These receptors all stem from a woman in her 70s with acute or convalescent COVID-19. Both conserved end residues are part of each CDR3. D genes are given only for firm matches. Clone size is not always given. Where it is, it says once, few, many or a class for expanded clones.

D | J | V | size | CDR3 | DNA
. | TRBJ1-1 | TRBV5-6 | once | CASSLASGTEAFF | TGTGCCAGCAGCTTGGCAAGCGGAACTGAAGCTTTCTTT
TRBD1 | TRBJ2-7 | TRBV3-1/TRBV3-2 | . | CASTYRTGGNEQYF | TGTGCCAGCACCTACCGTACAGGGGGAAACGAGCAGTACTTC
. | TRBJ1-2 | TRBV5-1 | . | CASSFGSAWGYTF | TGCGCCAGCAGCTTTGGTAGTGCCTGGGGCTACACCTTC
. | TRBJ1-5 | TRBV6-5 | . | CASSSSGNSNQPQHF | TGTGCCAGCAGCAGTTCAGGGAATAGCAATCAGCCCCAGCATTTT
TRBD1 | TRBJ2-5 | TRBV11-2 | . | CASSSPGQPQETQYF | TGTGCCAGCAGCTCGCCGGGACAGCCTCAAGAGACCCAGTACTTC
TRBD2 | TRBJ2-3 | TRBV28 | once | CASSWRRGGDTQYF | TGTGCCAGCAGTTGGAGACGGGGGGGAGATACGCAGTATTTT
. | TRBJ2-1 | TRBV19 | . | CASNQRGTSNNEQFF | TGTGCCAGTAACCAAAGGGGGACGTCCAACAATGAGCAGTTCTTC
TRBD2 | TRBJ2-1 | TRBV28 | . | CASSGGRANNEQFF | TGTGCCAGCAGTGGCGGGAGGGCCAACAATGAGCAGTTCTTC
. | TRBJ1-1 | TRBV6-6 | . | CASTLHAGEKEAFF | TGTGCCAGCACCCTCCACGCGGGGGAGAAAGAAGCTTTCTTT
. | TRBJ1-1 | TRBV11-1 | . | CASSRYGGNTEAFF | TGTGCCAGCAGCCGTTACGGAGGGAACACTGAAGCTTTCTTT
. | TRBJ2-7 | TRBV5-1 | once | CASSLDRGEQYF | TGCGCCAGCAGCTTAGACCGGGGCGAGCAGTACTTC
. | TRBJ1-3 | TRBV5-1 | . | CASSSTGVTGNTIYF | TGCGCCAGCAGCTCGACCGGGGTTACTGGAAACACCATATATTTT
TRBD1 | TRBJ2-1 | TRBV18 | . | CASSPSTGDNEQFF | TGTGCCAGCTCCCCTAGCACAGGGGACAATGAGCAGTTCTTC
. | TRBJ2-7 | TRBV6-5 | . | CASTGAYEQYF | TGTGCCAGCACCGGGGCCTACGAGCAGTACTTC
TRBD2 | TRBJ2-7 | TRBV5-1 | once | CASSLALAGALYEQYF | TGCGCCAGCAGCTTGGCCCTAGCGGGGGCCCTCTACGAGCAGTACTTC
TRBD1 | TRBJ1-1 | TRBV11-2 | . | CASSPRPGTGLEAFF | TGTGCCAGCAGCCCTCGTCCCGGGACAGGTCTTGAAGCTTTCTTT
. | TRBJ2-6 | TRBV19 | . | CASTAGRAGANVLTF | TGTGCCAGTACCGCGGGAAGGGCTGGGGCCAACGTCCTGACTTTC
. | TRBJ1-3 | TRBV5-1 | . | CASSGTFPDSGNTIYF | TGCGCCAGCAGTGGTACGTTTCCAGACTCTGGAAACACCATATATTTT
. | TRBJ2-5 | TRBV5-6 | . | CASSLPSWYLETQYF | TGTGCCAGCAGCTTGCCTAGCTGGTATTTGGAGACCCAGTACTTC
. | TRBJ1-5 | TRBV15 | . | CATSIGGNQPQHF | TGTGCCACCAGCATAGGGGGCAATCAGCCCCAGCATTTT
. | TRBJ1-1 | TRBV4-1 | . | CASSQRTVTPNTEAFF | TGCGCCAGCAGCCAACGGACAGTTACTCCGAACACTGAAGCTTTCTTT
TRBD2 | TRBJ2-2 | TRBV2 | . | CASKSLATGELFF | TGTGCCAGCAAATCACTAGCGACCGGGGAGCTGTTTTTT
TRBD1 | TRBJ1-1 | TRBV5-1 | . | CASSSTGQLMNTEAFF | TGCGCCAGCAGCTCTACGGGACAGCTCATGAACACTGAAGCTTTCTTT
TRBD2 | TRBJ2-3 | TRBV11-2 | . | CASSPTSGGADTQYF | TGTGCCAGCAGCCCGACTAGCGGGGGGGCGGATACGCAGTATTTT
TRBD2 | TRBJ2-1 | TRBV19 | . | CASSIGGGMSRQFF | TGTGCCAGTAGTATAGGGGGGGGAATGAGCAGGCAGTTCTTC
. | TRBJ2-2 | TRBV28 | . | CASSIRNTGELFF | TGTGCCAGCAGTATCCGGAACACCGGGGAGCTGTTTTTT
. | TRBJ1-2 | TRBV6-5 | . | CASSYASRGYGYTF | TGTGCCAGCAGTTACGCTAGCAGAGGCTATGGCTACACCTTC
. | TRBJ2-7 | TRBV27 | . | CASSPTAAYEQYF | TGTGCCAGCAGCCCGACAGCAGCCTACGAGCAGTACTTC
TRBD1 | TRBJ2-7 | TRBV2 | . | CASNNDRGGYEQYF | TGTGCCAGCAACAATGACAGGGGCGGCTACGAGCAGTACTTC
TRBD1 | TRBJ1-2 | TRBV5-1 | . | CASSIRTGDSYGYTF | TGCGCCAGCAGCATACGGACAGGCGATAGCTATGGCTACACCTTC
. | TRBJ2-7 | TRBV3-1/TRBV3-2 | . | CASSQNRAYYEQYF | TGTGCCAGCAGCCAAAACAGGGCCTACTACGAGCAGTACTTC
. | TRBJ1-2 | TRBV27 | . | CASRGQGGYGYTF | TGTGCCAGTCGAGGCCAGGGTGGCTATGGCTACACCTTC
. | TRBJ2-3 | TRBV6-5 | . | CATQARATDTQYF | TGTGCCACCCAGGCCAGGGCCACAGATACGCAGTATTTT
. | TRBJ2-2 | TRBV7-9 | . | CASQQANTGELFF | TGTGCCAGCCAACAGGCGAACACCGGGGAGCTGTTTTTT
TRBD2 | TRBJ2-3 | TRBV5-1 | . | CASSFLAGEDTQYF | TGCGCCAGCAGCTTTCTAGCGGGGGAAGATACGCAGTATTTT
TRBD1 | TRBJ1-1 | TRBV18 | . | CASSPLGTGGSEAFF | TGTGCCAGCTCACCACTAGGGACAGGGGGGTCTGAAGCTTTCTTT
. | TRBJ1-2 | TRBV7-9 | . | CASSLSGGGYTF | TGTGCCAGCAGCTTAAGCGGGGGTGGCTACACCTTC
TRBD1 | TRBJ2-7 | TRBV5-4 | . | CASRMGGRQGDHEQYF | TGTGCCAGCAGGATGGGGGGGCGACAGGGGGACCACGAGCAGTACTTC
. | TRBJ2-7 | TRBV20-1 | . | CSARGGVGYEQYF | TGCAGTGCTCGTGGGGGAGTAGGATACGAGCAGTACTTC
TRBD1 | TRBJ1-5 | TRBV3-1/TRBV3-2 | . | CASSQRTGRNQPQHF | TGTGCCAGCAGCCAACGGACAGGGCGCAATCAGCCCCAGCATTTT
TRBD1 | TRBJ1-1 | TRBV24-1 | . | CATSDSGTGGANTEAFF | TGTGCCACCAGTGACTCCGGGACAGGGGGGGCGAACACTGAAGCTTTCTTT
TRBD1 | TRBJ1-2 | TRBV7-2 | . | CASLPAADRGRGGYTF | TGTGCCAGCCTACCCGCGGCCGACAGGGGGCGCGGAGGCTACACCTTC
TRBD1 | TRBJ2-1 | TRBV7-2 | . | CASSPPGQGNNEQFF | TGTGCCAGCAGCCCCCCGGGACAGGGCAACAATGAGCAGTTCTTC
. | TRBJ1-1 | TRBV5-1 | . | CASSLGSRGNTEAFF | TGCGCCAGCAGCTTGGGGTCAAGGGGGAACACTGAAGCTTTCTTT
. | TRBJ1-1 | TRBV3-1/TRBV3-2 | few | CASSQTGLGIQGGTEAFF | TGTGCCAGCAGCCAAACGGGCTTGGGGATACAGGGCGGCACTGAAGCTTTCTTT
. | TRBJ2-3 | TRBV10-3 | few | CAIKPGVTDTQYF | TGTGCCATCAAGCCGGGAGTCACAGATACGCAGTATTTT
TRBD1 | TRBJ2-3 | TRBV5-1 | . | CASSSGQGASTDTQYF | TGCGCCAGCAGCTCTGGACAGGGGGCAAGCACAGATACGCAGTATTTT